These 16 T cell receptor beta chains were sequenced from one sample in a study of T cell responses to AZD1222 COVID-19 vaccine. Produced via immunoSEQ multiplex PCR; TCRdb's table is partial and in-frame only. The table shows tens of thousands of clones, with about 91% occurring only once. The material sequenced was peripheral blood, taken on day 0 of AZD1222 vaccination. The receptors stem from an adult in good health.

In this sample, this clone turned up many times. The J gene is TRBJ2-1, the V gene TRBV7-3; the D gene could be TRBD1 or TRBD2 (5 bases each). The CDR3 has 15 residues. CDR1 and CDR2 (germline): SGHTA, FQGTGA. Deletions cut 5 bases from V and 7 bases from J, with 18 bases between. CDR3 in amino acids: CASSMGGTPGNEQFF. The CDR3 DNA reads TGTGCCAGCAGCATGGGTGGGACCCCGGGAAATGAGCAGTTCTTC.

The chain is built from TRBV21-1 and TRBJ2-7; the table names TRBD1, a call not compared with the DNA. TRBV21-1 is a pseudogene segment. CDR3 size: 13 residues. CDR3 protein: CASSKEAGLGQYF. Here the CDR3 DNA reads TGTGCCAGCAGCAAAGAGGCAGGGCTGGGGCAGTACTTC.

This sequence joins TRBV6-6 and TRBJ1-2, with 8 bases aligning to TRBD1. Trimming took 7 bases from V and 3 from J; bases not matched to a gene: 4. Per germline, CDR1 MNHNY and CDR2 SVGAGI (reference sequence). The length of the CDR3 is 13 residues. The CDR3 loop is CASKAQGDYGYTF. The CDR3 nucleotides are TGTGCCAGCAAGGCACAGGGGGACTATGGCTACACCTTC.

This clone was seen just once. The rearrangement links TRBV19 to TRBJ2-7; 7 bases map to TRBD1. The length of the CDR3 is 13 residues. The trim removed 2 bases at V and 6 bases at J, leaving 4 bases unmatched. Germline V CDR1 and CDR2: LNHDA, SQIVND (reference sequence). CDR3 loop: CASSIRGGGEQYF. CDR3 coding DNA: TGTGCCAGTAGTATAAGAGGGGGCGGCGAGCAGTACTTC.

This chain uses TRBV6-5 with TRBJ2-4; 7 bases line up with TRBD2. The CDR3 covers 15 residues. The junction had 12 bases not matched to a gene; V was cut back by 7 bases and J by 6 bases. Germline V gene lookup returns CDR1 MNHEY and CDR2 SVGAGI. The CDR3 region has the DNA TGTGCCAGCACTGGGGACCCGGCTAGCGGAAACATTCAGTACTTC. This sequence encodes CASTGDPASGNIQYF.

V gene TRBV11-2 combines with J gene TRBJ2-7; D might be TRBD1 or TRBD2, each matching 5 bases. The germline V gene has CDR1 SGHAT and CDR2 FQNNGV. The CDR3 runs to 14 residues. The V end lost 1 base, the J end lost 0 bases, and 7 bases lay between the germline ends. The CDR3 nucleotides are TGTGCCAGCAGCTTAGGGGGGTTCTCCTACGAGCAGTACTTC. Amino acid sequence: CASSLGGFSYEQYF.

V and J are TRBV2 and TRBJ1-1, with D uncertain. Germline lookup yields CDR1 SNHLY and CDR2 FYNNEI. The germline V and J ends were trimmed by 1 base and 0 bases, with 6 bases remaining between them. The CDR3 is made up of 14 amino acids. CDR3 nucleotides: TGTGCCAGCAGTGAAGTGGAAATGAACACTGAAGCTTTCTTT. Residues: CASSEVEMNTEAFF. Supplemented by reference TRBV2 and TRBJ1-1, the full variable domain reads EPEVTQTPSHQVTQMGQEVILRCVPISNHLYFYWYRQILGQKVEFLVSFYNNEISEKSEIFDDQFSVERPDGSNFTLKIRSTKLEDSAMYFCASSEVEMNTEAFFGQGTRLTVV.

The chain couples TRBV27 to TRBJ2-7; no definite D call. The CDR3 totals 13 residues. Trimming took off 3 bases at V and 3 bases at J, with 9 bases between the two ends. CDR1 and CDR2 (germline): MNHEY, SMNVEV (reference sequence). The CDR3 DNA reads as TGTGCCAGCAGTTTCAGTCCCCTCTACGAGCAGTACTTC. Translated, it gives CASSFSPLYEQYF.

The chain couples TRBV11-1 to TRBJ2-5, with D possibly TRBD2 on 5 matching bases. Germline assignment: CDR1 SGHAT and CDR2 FQDESV (reference sequence). The germline V and J ends were trimmed by 2 bases and 5 bases, with 12 bases remaining between them. CDR3 size: 14 residues. The CDR3 region is CASSLSAPGETQYF. In DNA form, the CDR3 reads TGTGCCAGCAGCTTAAGTGCACCGGGGGAGACCCAGTACTTC.

This chain joins TRBV19 and TRBJ2-3; 7 bases are a match to TRBD2. The CDR3 extends over 13 amino acids. CDR1 and CDR2 (germline): LNHDA, SQIVND (reference sequence). V shed 3 bases, J shed 8 bases, and the junction held 5 bases outside the gene matches. The CDR3 region has the DNA TGTGCCAGTAGTATTGGTTTAGCGGGTACGCAGTATTTT. Its protein product is CASSIGLAGTQYF.

The J gene is TRBJ2-3, the V gene TRBV28; possibly TRBD1 for D (5 bases). V lost 2 bases and J 2 bases, leaving 11 bases between the germline ends. Germline values: CDR1 MDHEN, CDR2 SYDVKM. The CDR3 length is 15 residues. In nucleotides, the CDR3 is TGTGCCAGCAGTTTAGGGGCCGACGCCACAGATACGCAGTATTTT. It translates to CASSLGADATDTQYF.

The rearrangement joins TRBV9 to TRBJ1-3; no clear D. This CDR3 contains 13 residues. The germline V gene has CDR1 SGDLS and CDR2 YYNGEE. V lost 3 bases and J 4 bases, leaving 8 bases between the germline ends. The CDR3 reads CASSEGSGNTIYF. The CDR3 DNA reads as TGTGCCAGCAGCGAAGGGTCCGGAAACACCATATATTTT.

The chain is built from TRBV28 and TRBJ2-7; 7 bases are shared with TRBD2. Trimming cost V 5 bases and J 3 bases; bases outside gene matches: 7. Germline lookup yields CDR1 MDHEN and CDR2 SYDVKM. The CDR3 runs to 14 residues. CDR3 residues: CASSTRTSGYEQYF. The CDR3, as DNA: TGTGCCAGCAGTACCCGGACTAGTGGCTACGAGCAGTACTTC.

The rearrangement uses TRBV20-1 and TRBJ1-5, with D possibly being TRBD1 (5 bases). V shed 6 bases and J shed 3 bases, with 12 bases lying between them. The CDR3 has 13 amino acids. Germline values: CDR1 DFQATT, CDR2 SNEGSKA (reference sequence). CDR3 sequence (DNA): TGCAGTGCAAGTCGGGACTCCAATCAGCCCCAGCATTTT. Residues: CSASRDSNQPQHF.

The rearrangement links TRBV3-1 (or the pseudogene TRBV3-2) to TRBJ1-4, with D perhaps TRBD1 (6 bases). This CDR3 is 15 amino acids long. Trimming took off 2 bases at V and 4 bases at J, with 11 bases between the two ends. Germline lookup yields CDR1 LGHDT and CDR2 YNNKEL (reference sequence). CDR3 bases: TGTGCCAGCAGCCAAATGGGACACCGTAATGAAAAACTGTTTTTT. This encodes CASSQMGHRNEKLFF.

The V gene is TRBV5-4, the J gene TRBJ2-1; D is possibly TRBD1 (5 bases). This CDR3 spans 15 amino acids. Trimming stripped 4 bases from V and 4 bases from J, with 15 bases between. The germline gives CDR1 SGHNT, CDR2 YYREEE (reference sequence). The CDR3 sequence is CASSDQGGPYNEQFF. The CDR3, as DNA: TGTGCCAGCAGCGACCAGGGTGGGCCATACAATGAGCAGTTCTTC.